The present T cell receptor beta chain was sequenced within a study of blood T cell repertoires in COVID-19. Study-level background: Researchers got acute and convalescent COVID-19 samples from the United States, Italy and Spain. PBMCs, B-cell-depleted T cells, or T cells provided the cDNA or gDNA that made up the material.

Authors' methods: Estimated nucleated cell counts came from reference gene primer amplification. Profiling relied on immunoSEQ multiplex PCR, and the TCRdb table lists in-frame clones only, not all of them. That table is the source of V, J and clone size, and D and trimming were worked out from the DNA. Of some 60,000 clones in the sample, about 92% are singletons; the top ten hold roughly 1.3%. The CDR3 runs to 16 residues. V lost 6 bases and J lost 4; bases outside the gene matches: 10. Germline V lookup: CDR1 LGHNT, CDR2 FRNRAP. The sample comprised peripheral blood. The receptor's source is a man aged 55-75 years with acute or convalescent COVID-19. The V gene is TRBV12-5, the J gene TRBJ2-1, with TRBD1 matching 9 bases. In nucleotides, the CDR3 is TGTGCTAGTGGGGCCTCCACAGGGGGCGCATACAATGAGCAGTTCTTC. It is translated as CASGASTGGAYNEQFF.